This T cell receptor (beta chain) was identified during a study of identical twins. This clonotype was counted ten times or more. The antigen remains undetermined. The study's findings and limits: Some out-of-frame alpha sequences were shared by twins, and these showed excess low generation probability. For zero-insertion analyses, partial confounding could come from invariant MAIT and iNKT cells. High-abundance cord blood beta clonotypes had fewer insertions; memory repertoires showed none.

TCRdb re-called the 5' RACE reads through MiXCR, storing one row per CDR3 protein. The sample consists of 250,000 or so distinct CDR3 sequences, approximately 11% of them appearing once. The sample also formed part of further work on yellow fever vaccine responses in identical twins.

The material sequenced was memory (CD45RO+) T cells sorted from blood. This TCR derives from a woman between 18 and 30 years old in good health.

As DNA, the CDR3 is TGCGCCAGCAGCTTGGCAAGCGGATCCTACAATGAGCAGTTCTTC. Protein: CASSLASGSYNEQFF. The chain joins TRBV5-1 to TRBJ2-1; tentative D call: TRBD2 (5 bases). The CDR3 covers 15 residues. V lost 0 bases to trimming and J lost 1 base, with 8 bases between them. CDR1 is SGHRS, CDR2 YFSETQ, per germline.